The rows below give T cell receptor beta chains drawn from one sample of a study of blood T cells in healthy people across ages. MiXCR, run by TCRdb on the 5' RACE reads, gives a single entry per CDR3 protein. The sample contains around 1,500,000 distinct CDR3 sequences, 28% of which appear only once. The material sequenced was blood. These receptor sequences come from a woman in her thirties in good health. The CDR3 runs from the conserved cysteine through the conserved F or W. The order of the fields is CDR3 protein, CDR3 DNA, V gene, D gene, J gene, clone size. The D gene is left open where the match is weak. Only part of the rows carry a size: once, few, many, or a class if the clone is expanded.

CASSFAGGSAGAPYEQYF	TGTGCCAGCAGTTTTGCAGGGGGTTCTGCGGGCGCCCCCTACGAGCAGTACTTC	TRBV12-3/TRBV12-4	TRBD1	TRBJ2-7	many
CASSAGLDYDEQYF	TGTGCCAGCAGCGCGGGACTAGATTACGATGAGCAGTACTTC	TRBV9	TRBD2	TRBJ2-7	.
CATSDFGGNGLGEQFF	TGTGCCACCAGTGATTTCGGGGGGAACGGGTTGGGTGAGCAGTTCTTC	TRBV24-1	TRBD2	TRBJ2-1	few
CSEGQGYTF	TGCAGCGAGGGTCAGGGCTACACCTTC	TRBV29-1	.	TRBJ1-2	.
CASSQIGGGSPLHF	TGTGCCAGCAGCCAAATTGGGGGCGGTTCACCCCTCCACTTT	TRBV14	.	TRBJ1-6	once
CATSGGPMDTGELFF	TGTGCCACCAGTGGGGGACCGATGGACACCGGGGAGCTGTTTTTT	TRBV24-1	.	TRBJ2-2	few
CSARGGANTYEQYF	TGCAGTGCTAGAGGAGGGGCCAATACCTACGAGCAGTACTTC	TRBV20-1	.	TRBJ2-7	.
CASSLEAAERRGGGGEKLFF	TGTGCCAGCAGCCTAGAGGCCGCCGAACGTAGGGGCGGTGGTGGGGAAAAACTGTTTTTT	TRBV3-1	.	TRBJ1-4	few
CASSYKIYEQYF	TGTGCCAGCAGTTATAAAATCTACGAGCAGTACTTC	TRBV12-3/TRBV12-4	.	TRBJ2-7	.
CASSQDEGPPLAELYF	TGCGCCAGCAGCCAAGATGAGGGGCCCCCGTTGGCCGAGCTGTACTTC	TRBV4-1	.	TRBJ2-5	once
CAISESSGGTYNEQFF	TGTGCCATCAGTGAGTCCTCGGGGGGGACTTACAATGAGCAGTTCTTC	TRBV10-3	TRBD2	TRBJ2-1	few
CSARDLGQEGETQYF	TGCAGTGCTAGAGATCTTGGGCAGGAGGGAGAGACCCAGTACTTC	TRBV20-1	.	TRBJ2-5	.
CASRGSAGDGYTF	TGCGCCAGTCGAGGGTCGGCAGGGGATGGCTACACCTTC	TRBV5-1	.	TRBJ1-2	.
CASSSTGSGGEQYF	TGTGCCAGCAGTTCGACAGGGTCCGGGGGCGAGCAGTACTTC	TRBV6-5	.	TRBJ2-7	.
CASSLKLGGNQPQHF	TGTGCCAGCAGTTTGAAATTGGGGGGGAATCAGCCCCAGCATTTT	TRBV28	.	TRBJ1-5	.
CASSRGGMNTEAFF	TGTGCCAGCAGCCGGGGAGGAATGAACACTGAAGCTTTCTTT	TRBV5-6	.	TRBJ1-1	few
CASSRTGQGEDTGAFF	TGTGCCAGCAGCAGAACGGGCCAGGGGGAAGACACTGGAGCTTTCTTT	TRBV7-2	TRBD1	TRBJ1-1	.
CASRERQGYNEQFF	TGTGCCAGCAGGGAGCGGCAGGGATACAATGAGCAGTTCTTC	TRBV27	.	TRBJ2-1	.
CASSQAHRGQWGEQFF	TGTGCCAGCAGCCAAGCTCACAGGGGGCAGTGGGGTGAGCAGTTCTTC	TRBV3-1	TRBD1	TRBJ2-1	.
CASSRPGLAVDGQFF	TGTGCCAGCTCAAGACCGGGACTAGCGGTTGATGGGCAGTTCTTC	TRBV18	TRBD2	TRBJ2-1	few
CAAKREDNEQFF	TGTGCGGCGAAGCGGGAGGATAATGAGCAGTTCTTC	TRBV7-9	TRBD2	TRBJ2-1	many
CASSSPTATNLCEQFF	TGTGCCAGCAGTTCCCCTACAGCTACGAATTTGTGCGAGCAGTTCTTC	TRBV28	.	TRBJ2-1	.
CSAPSRGNEQFF	TGCAGTGCGCCTTCTCGAGGGAATGAGCAGTTCTTC	TRBV20-1	.	TRBJ2-1	.
CASSQEFSSPLHF	TGTGCCAGCAGCCAGGAGTTCAGTTCACCCCTCCACTTT	TRBV4-2	.	TRBJ1-6	few
CASSYPLDTEAFF	TGTGCCAGCAGTTATCCCCTGGACACTGAAGCTTTCTTT	TRBV6-6	.	TRBJ1-1	few
CASSQDLGMEQYF	TGTGCCAGCAGCCAAGATCTAGGAATGGAGCAGTACTTC	TRBV3-1	.	TRBJ2-7	many
CSVEGGQRELFF	TGCAGCGTTGAAGGCGGGCAGCGAGAGCTGTTTTTT	TRBV29-1	.	TRBJ2-2	few
CASSSTGQFSYEQYF	TGTGCCAGCAGCTCGACCGGACAGTTCTCCTACGAGCAGTACTTC	TRBV5-6	.	TRBJ2-7	many
CASSFGLGADTQYF	TGTGCCAGCAGTTTTGGGCTAGGGGCAGATACGCAGTATTTT	TRBV12-3/TRBV12-4	.	TRBJ2-3	few
CASSTRANEQYF	TGCGCCAGCAGCACCAGGGCCAATGAGCAGTACTTC	TRBV5-1	.	TRBJ2-5	.
CAISESDIYTQYF	TGTGCCATCAGTGAGTCGGACATCTATACGCAGTATTTT	TRBV10-3	.	TRBJ2-3	.
CASSFHPHKARGDTQYF	TGTGCCAGCAGTTTTCATCCCCACAAGGCCCGAGGAGATACGCAGTATTTT	TRBV28	.	TRBJ2-3	few
CASSLDRQNTEAFF	TGCGCCAGCAGCTTGGACCGACAGAACACTGAAGCTTTCTTT	TRBV5-1	.	TRBJ1-1	.
CSVERGGTGELFF	TGCAGCGTTGAAAGAGGGGGCACCGGGGAGCTGTTTTTT	TRBV29-1	.	TRBJ2-2	.
CASSPDRDGTQYF	TGTGCCAGCAGTCCCGACAGGGACGGGACCCAGTACTTC	TRBV6-5	TRBD1	TRBJ2-5	.
CASSSSRAGGNEQFF	TGTGCCAGCAGCTCCTCCAGGGCGGGAGGCAATGAGCAGTTCTTC	TRBV7-2	TRBD2	TRBJ2-1	many
CASSPGTGPQPQHF	TGTGCCAGCAGCCCGGGGACAGGTCCACAGCCCCAGCATTTT	TRBV12-3/TRBV12-4	TRBD1	TRBJ1-5	few
CASSQAHGRETQYF	TGCGCCAGCAGCCAAGCTCACGGGAGGGAGACCCAGTACTTC	TRBV4-1	TRBD2	TRBJ2-5	.
CASSEMLNEQFF	TGTGCCAGCAGTGAGATGCTCAATGAGCAGTTCTTC	TRBV2	.	TRBJ2-1	.
CSARDGRGAKETQYF	TGCAGTGCTAGAGATGGGCGGGGGGCAAAAGAGACCCAGTACTTC	TRBV20-1	TRBD2	TRBJ2-5	few